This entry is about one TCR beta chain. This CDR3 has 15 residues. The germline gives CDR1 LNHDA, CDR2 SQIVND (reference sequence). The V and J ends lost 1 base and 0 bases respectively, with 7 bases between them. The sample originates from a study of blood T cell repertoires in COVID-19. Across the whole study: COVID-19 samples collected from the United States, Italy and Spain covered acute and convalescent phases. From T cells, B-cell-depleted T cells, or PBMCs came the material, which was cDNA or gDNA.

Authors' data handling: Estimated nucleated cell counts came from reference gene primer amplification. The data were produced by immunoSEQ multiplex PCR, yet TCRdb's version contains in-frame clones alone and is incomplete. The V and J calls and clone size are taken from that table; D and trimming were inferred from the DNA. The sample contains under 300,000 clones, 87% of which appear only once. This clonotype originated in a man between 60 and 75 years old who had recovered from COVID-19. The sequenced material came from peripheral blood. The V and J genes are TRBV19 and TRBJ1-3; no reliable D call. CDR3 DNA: TGTGCCAGTAGTATAGCCGCGTACTCTGGAAACACCATATATTTT. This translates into CASSIAAYSGNTIYF.